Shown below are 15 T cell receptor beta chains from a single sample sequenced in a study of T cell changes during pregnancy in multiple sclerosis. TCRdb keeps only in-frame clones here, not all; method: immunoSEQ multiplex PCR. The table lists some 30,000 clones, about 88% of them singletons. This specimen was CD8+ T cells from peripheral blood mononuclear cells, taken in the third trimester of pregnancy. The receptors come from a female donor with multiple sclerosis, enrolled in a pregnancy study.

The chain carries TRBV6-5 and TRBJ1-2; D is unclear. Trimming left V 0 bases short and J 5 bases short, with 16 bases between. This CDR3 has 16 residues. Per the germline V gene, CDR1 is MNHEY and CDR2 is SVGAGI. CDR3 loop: CASSYSTAAVRYGYTF. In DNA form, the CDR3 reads TGTGCCAGCAGTTACTCGACGGCGGCTGTTAGGTATGGCTACACCTTC.

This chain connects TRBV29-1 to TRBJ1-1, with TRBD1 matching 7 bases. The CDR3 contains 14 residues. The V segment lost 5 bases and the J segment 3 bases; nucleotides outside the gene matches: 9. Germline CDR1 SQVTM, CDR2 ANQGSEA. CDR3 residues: CSVQGEGGYTEAFF. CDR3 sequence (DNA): TGCAGCGTTCAGGGGGAAGGAGGGTACACTGAAGCTTTCTTT.

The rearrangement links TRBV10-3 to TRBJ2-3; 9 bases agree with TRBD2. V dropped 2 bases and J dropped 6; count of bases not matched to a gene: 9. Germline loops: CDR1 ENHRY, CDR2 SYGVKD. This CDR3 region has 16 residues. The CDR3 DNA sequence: TGTGCCATCAGTGAGAGGCTAGCGGGGTCCGTGGATACGCAGTATTTT. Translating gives CAISERLAGSVDTQYF.

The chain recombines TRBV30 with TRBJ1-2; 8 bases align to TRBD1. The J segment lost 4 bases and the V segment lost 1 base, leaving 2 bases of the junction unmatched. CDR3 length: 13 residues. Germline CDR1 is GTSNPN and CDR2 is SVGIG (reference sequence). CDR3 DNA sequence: TGTGCCTGGAGTGCCACAGGGGGCTATGGCTACACCTTC. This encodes CAWSATGGYGYTF.

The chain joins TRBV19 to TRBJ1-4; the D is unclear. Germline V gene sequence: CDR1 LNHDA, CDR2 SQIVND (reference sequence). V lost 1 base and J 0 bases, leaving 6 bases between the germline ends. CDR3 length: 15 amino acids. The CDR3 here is CASSIAGATNEKLFF. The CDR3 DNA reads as TGTGCCAGTAGTATAGCAGGTGCAACTAATGAAAAACTGTTTTTT.

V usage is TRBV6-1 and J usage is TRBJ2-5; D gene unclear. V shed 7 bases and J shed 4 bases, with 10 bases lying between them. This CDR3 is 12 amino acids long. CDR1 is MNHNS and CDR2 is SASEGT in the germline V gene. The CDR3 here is CASKVGGETQYF. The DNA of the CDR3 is TGTGCCAGCAAGGTCGGCGGAGAGACCCAGTACTTC.

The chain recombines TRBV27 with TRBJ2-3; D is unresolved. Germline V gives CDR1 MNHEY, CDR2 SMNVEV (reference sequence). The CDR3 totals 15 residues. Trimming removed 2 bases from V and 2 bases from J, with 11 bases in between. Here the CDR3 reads CASSLAVPDTDTQYF. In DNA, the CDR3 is TGTGCCAGCAGTTTAGCGGTCCCGGACACAGATACGCAGTATTTT.

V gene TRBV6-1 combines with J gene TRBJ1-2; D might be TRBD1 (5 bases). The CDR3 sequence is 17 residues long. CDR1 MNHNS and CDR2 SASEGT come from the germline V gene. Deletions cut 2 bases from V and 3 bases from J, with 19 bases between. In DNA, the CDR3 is TGTGCCAGCAGTGAAATGGTCAGGGTGGTAGGTGACTATGGCTACACCTTC. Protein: CASSEMVRVVGDYGYTF.

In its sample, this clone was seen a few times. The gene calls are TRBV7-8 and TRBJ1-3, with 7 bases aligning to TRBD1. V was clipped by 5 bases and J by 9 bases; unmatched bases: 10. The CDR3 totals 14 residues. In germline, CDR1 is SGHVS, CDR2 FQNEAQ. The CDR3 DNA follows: TGTGCCAGCAGCGCCTCTCAGGGGGAGAGCACCATATATTTT. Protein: CASSASQGESTIYF.

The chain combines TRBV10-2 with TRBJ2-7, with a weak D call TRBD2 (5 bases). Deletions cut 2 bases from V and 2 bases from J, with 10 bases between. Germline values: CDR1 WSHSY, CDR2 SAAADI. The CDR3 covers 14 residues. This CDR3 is CASSEVGVTYEQYF. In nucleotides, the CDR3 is TGCGCCAGCAGTGAGGTGGGAGTGACCTACGAGCAGTACTTC.

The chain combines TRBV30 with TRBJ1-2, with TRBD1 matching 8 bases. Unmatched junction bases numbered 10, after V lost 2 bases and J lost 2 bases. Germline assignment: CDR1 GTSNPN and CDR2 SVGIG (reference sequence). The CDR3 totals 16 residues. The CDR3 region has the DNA TGTGCCTGGAGTCGGACAGGGACATGGCTGAACTATGGCTACACCTTC. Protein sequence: CAWSRTGTWLNYGYTF.

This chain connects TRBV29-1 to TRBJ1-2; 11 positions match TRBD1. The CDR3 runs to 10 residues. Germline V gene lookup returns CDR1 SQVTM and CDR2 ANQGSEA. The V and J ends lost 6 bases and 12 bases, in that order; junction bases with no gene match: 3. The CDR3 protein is CSVPGQGDTF. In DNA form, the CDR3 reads TGCAGCGTCCCGGGACAGGGGGACACCTTC. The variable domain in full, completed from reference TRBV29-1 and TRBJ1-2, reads SAVISQKPSRDICQRGTSLTIQCQVDSQVTMMFWYRQQPGQSLTLIATANQGSEATYESGFVIDKFPISRPNLTFSTLTVSNMSPEDSSIYLCSVPGQGDTFGSGTRLTVV.

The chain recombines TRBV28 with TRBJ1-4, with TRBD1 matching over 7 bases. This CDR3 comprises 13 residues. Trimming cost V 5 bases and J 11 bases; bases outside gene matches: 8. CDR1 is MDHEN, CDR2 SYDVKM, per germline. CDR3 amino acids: CASSGNRGWKLFF. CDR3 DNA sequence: TGTGCCAGCAGTGGAAACAGGGGTTGGAAACTGTTTTTT.

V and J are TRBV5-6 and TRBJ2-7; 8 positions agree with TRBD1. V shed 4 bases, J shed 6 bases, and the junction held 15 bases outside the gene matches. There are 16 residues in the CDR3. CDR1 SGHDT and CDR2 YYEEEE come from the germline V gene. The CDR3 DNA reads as TGTGCCAGCAGCCCCCCCGGCCGGACAGGGAAAGGCGAGCAGTACTTC. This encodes CASSPPGRTGKGEQYF. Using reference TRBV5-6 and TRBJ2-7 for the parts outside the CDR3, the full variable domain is DAGVTQSPTHLIKTRGQQVTLRCSPKSGHDTVSWYQQALGQGPQFIFQYYEEEERQRGNFPDRFSGHQFPNYSSELNVNALLLGDSALYLCASSPPGRTGKGEQYFGPGTRLTVT.

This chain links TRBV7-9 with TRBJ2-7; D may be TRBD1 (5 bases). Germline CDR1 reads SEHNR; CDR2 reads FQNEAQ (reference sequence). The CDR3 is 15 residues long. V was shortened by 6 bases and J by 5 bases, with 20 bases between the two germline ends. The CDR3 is CASSPQSLPRDEQYF. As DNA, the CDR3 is TGTGCCAGCAGTCCCCAGAGCCTACCCAGGGACGAGCAGTACTTC.